The clone carrying this T cell receptor beta chain was seen a handful of times. One junction end disagrees with the germline gene, perhaps due to a read error. RNA, once extracted, was reverse transcribed into cDNA for use as the sequencing template. The data were produced by immunoSEQ multiplex PCR, yet TCRdb's version contains in-frame clones alone and is incomplete. This table holds 6,000 to 8,500 clones, about three quarters found once. Researchers sorted CD4+ cells into CD25+CD127- cells for roughly 5 patients. The data stem from a study of CD8+ T cells in alopecia areata. Germline CDR1 and CDR2: SQVTM and ANQGSEA. This CDR3 has 11 amino acids.

The specimen sequenced was CD4+ Tregs sorted from blood. The TCR originated in a human donor with alopecia areata. The rearrangement joins TRBV29-1 to TRBJ2-7; 7 nucleotides match TRBD1. The DNA for the CDR3 is TGCAGCGTTGTTTGGGGACAGACTAAAAGCTTC. Translating gives CSVVWGQTKSF.